This T cell receptor (beta chain) was found in a study of OX40 agonist ivuxolimab in advanced cancers. Trimming took 4 bases from V and 2 from J, leaving 9 bases between them. Germline V gene sequence: CDR1 SEHNR, CDR2 FQNEAQ (reference sequence). This CDR3 has 13 amino acids. For this clone: Antigen: not known.

The table came from immunoSEQ multiplex PCR; TCRdb's copy has only in-frame clones and leaves some out. Counted here are 15,000 to 20,000 clones, 70% to 90% occurring once; the ten biggest clones make up 26%. Study results and limitations: With doses of 0.1 to 3.0 mg/kg, CD4+ and CD8+ blood T cells had undergone clonal expansion by week 6. Nonresponders included some who also had low normalized T-cell clonal expansion. Expanded clones were, on average, more numerous in CD8+ T cells than in CD4+.

Peripheral blood came from all dose cohorts at three timepoints. The rearrangement uses TRBV7-9 and TRBJ2-7, with unresolved D. This receptor was taken from an adult with an advanced solid tumor such as melanoma, head and neck, liver or kidney cancer. The material was CD4+ or CD8+ T cells sorted from blood, obtained in a trial of the OX40 agonist ivuxolimab. The DNA for the CDR3 is TGTGCCAGCAGCTCGACATCCCCCTACGAGCAGTACTTC. Translating it yields CASSSTSPYEQYF.